This T cell receptor beta chain comes out of a study of Ad26.COV2.S vaccination and SARS-CoV-2 variants. Some clones are missing from TCRdb's copy, which holds only in-frame ones; the method was immunoSEQ multiplex PCR. The sample has 300,000 to 400,000 clones; about nine tenths are singletons. Treatment indicated: around 19 received Ad26.COV2.S at low or high dose, single or two shots; roughly five received placebo; per-sample allocation not given. Sampling happened 63 days after the first vaccine or placebo injection. Boston hosted the donor, who was an adult aged 18-55 years. Immunization relied on an Ad26 vector, which expressed Wuhan-strain SARS-CoV-2 spike. This CDR3 comprises 16 residues. V shed 6 bases and J shed 7 bases, with 22 bases lying between them. The V gene's germline CDR1 is SGHRS and CDR2 YFSETQ.

V gene TRBV5-1 combines with J gene TRBJ2-2; a weak D match, TRBD2 (5 bases). The TCR was taken from a person between 18 and 60 years old who received the Ad26.COV2.S COVID-19 vaccine or a placebo. This sample comprised peripheral blood, obtained in a trial of Ad26.COV2.S vaccine versus placebo. The CDR3 nucleotides read TGCGCCAGCAAGATAACCCTAGCTAGCTACGACGGGGAGCTGTTTTTT. As protein: CASKITLASYDGELFF.